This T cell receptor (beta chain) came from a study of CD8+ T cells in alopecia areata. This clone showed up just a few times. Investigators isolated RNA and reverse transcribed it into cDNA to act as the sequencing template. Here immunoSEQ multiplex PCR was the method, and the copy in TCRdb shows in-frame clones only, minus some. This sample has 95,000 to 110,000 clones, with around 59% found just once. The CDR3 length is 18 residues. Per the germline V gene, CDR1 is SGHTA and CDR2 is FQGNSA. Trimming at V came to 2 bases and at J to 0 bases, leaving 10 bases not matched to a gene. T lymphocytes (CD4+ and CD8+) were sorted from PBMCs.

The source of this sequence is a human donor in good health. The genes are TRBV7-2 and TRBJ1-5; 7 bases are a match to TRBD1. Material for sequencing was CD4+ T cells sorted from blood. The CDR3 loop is CASSLNDRARYSNQPQHF. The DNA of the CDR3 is TGTGCCAGCAGCTTAAACGACAGGGCGAGATATAGCAATCAGCCCCAGCATTTT.